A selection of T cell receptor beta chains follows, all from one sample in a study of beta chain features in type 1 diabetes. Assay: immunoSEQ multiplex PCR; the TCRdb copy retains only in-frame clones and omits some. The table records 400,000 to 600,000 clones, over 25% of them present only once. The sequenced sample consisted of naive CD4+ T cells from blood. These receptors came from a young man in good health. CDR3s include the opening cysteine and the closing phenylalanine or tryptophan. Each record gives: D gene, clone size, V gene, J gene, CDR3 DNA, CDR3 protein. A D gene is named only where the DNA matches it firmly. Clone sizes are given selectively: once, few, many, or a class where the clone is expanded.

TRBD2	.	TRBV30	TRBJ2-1	TGTGCCTGGAGTGCCATAGCGGGAGGCAATGAGCAGTTCTTC	CAWSAIAGGNEQFF
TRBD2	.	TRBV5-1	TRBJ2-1	TGCGCCAGCAGCTACGAAGCTAGCGGGAGCGGCAATGAGCAGTTCTTC	CASSYEASGSGNEQFF
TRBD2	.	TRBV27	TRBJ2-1	TGTGCCAGCACCGGACTAGCGGGATGGCATGAGCAGTTCTTC	CASTGLAGWHEQFF
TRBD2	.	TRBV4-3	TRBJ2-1	TGCGCCAGCAGCCAAGTTAGGTCTAGCGGGACCCCCTGGGATGAGCAGTTCTTC	CASSQVRSSGTPWDEQFF
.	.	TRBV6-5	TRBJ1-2	TGTGCCAGCAGTGGGATGAACTATGGCTACACCTTC	CASSGMNYGYTF
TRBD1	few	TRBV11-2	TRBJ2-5	TGTGCCAGCAGCTTCACAGGGGGCGCGTCTGGAGAGACCCAGTACTTC	CASSFTGGASGETQYF
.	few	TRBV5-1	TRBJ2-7	TGCGCCAGCAGCACGGGACGTGACCCCTCCTACGAGCAGTACTTC	CASSTGRDPSYEQYF
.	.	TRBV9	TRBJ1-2	TGTGCCAGCAGCGTAGGAACAGGATCCTATGGCTACACCTTC	CASSVGTGSYGYTF
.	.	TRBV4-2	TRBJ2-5	TGTGCCAGCAGCCAAGGACAGGGAGGGGAGACCCAGTACTTC	CASSQGQGGETQYF
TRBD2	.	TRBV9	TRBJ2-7	TGTGCCAGCAGCGTCGGGACTAGCGTCTCCTACGAGCAGTACTTC	CASSVGTSVSYEQYF
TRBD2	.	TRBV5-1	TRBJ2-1	TGCGCCAGCAGCTTGGGACTAGCGGGCAGCTACAATGAGCAGTTCTTC	CASSLGLAGSYNEQFF
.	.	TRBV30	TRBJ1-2	TGTGCCTGGAGTGTACTAGGAGGTGGCTACACCTTC	CAWSVLGGGYTF
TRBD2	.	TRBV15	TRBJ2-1	TGTGCCACCAGCAGCCCCCTGGGGCTAGCGGGAGGCAATGAGCAGTTCTTC	CATSSPLGLAGGNEQFF
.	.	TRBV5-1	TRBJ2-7	TGCGCCAGCAGCTTGGGACAAGTGAGCTCCTACGAGCAGTACTTC	CASSLGQVSSYEQYF
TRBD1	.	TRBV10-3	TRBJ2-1	TGTGCCATCAGTGAGGGACAGGAGTTCAATGAGCAGTTCTTC	CAISEGQEFNEQFF
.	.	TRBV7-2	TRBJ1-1	TGTGCCAGCAGTATCAGGGAAGCTTTCTTT	CASSIREAFF
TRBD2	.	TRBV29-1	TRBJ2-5	TGCAGCGTGCTGCAGATAGCGGGAGAAGAGACCCAGTACTTC	CSVLQIAGEETQYF